Reported below is one T cell receptor beta chain. What it binds is unknown. The data derive from a study of cytomegalovirus exposure and HLA in healthy donors. Germline CDR1 reads MNHEY; CDR2 reads SVGAGI. Trimming at V came to 4 bases and at J to 3 bases, leaving 2 bases not matched to a gene. The length of the CDR3 is 14 residues. Findings of the study overall: The study designated roughly 160 TCR beta chains cytomegalovirus-associated.

Primers: 60 Vbeta forward and 13 Jbeta reverse. Sequenced by immunoSEQ multiplex PCR; TCRdb stores in-frame clones only, minus some. Among fewer than 200,000 clones listed, approximately 71% were seen once. The sequencing sample was made of PBMCs. This sequence originates from a girl aged 10 to 17 in good health and CMV-seronegative. V is TRBV6-5 and J is TRBJ2-2; 7 positions agree with TRBD1. The DNA of the CDR3 is TGTGCCAGCAGTTCCGGGACAGACACCGGGGAGCTGTTTTTT. It translates to CASSSGTDTGELFF.